This T cell receptor (beta chain) was sequenced for a study of blood T cell repertoires in COVID-19. Study in general: Specimens from acute and convalescent COVID-19 originated in the United States, Italy and Spain. T cells, B-cell-depleted T cells, or PBMCs provided the cDNA or gDNA that served as material.

Authors' methods: Estimation of nucleated cell counts relied on the amplification of reference gene primers. Produced via immunoSEQ multiplex PCR; TCRdb's table is partial and in-frame only. V and J calls and clone size are those listed in that table; D and trimming were worked out from the DNA. In the table there are some 180,000 clones, 85% to 90% of which are singletons. This CDR3 has 14 amino acids. Looked up from germline, CDR1 is MDHEN and CDR2 is SYDVKM. With 7 bases removed from V and 5 bases from J, the gap between germline ends came to 15 bases. The source material was peripheral blood. This sequence was found in a man aged 65 to 85 with active or convalescent COVID-19. The V gene is TRBV28, the J gene TRBJ1-5; D may be TRBD1 (5 bases). This CDR3 reads CASTSPGEYQPQHF. In DNA, the CDR3 is TGTGCCAGCACCTCCCCGGGGGAATATCAGCCCCAGCATTTT. Together with reference TRBV28 and TRBJ1-5, the CDR3 gives the full variable domain: DVKVTQSSRYLVKRTGEKVFLECVQDMDHENMFWYRQDPGLGLRLIYFSYDVKMKEKGDIPEGYSVSREKKERFSLILESASTNQTSMYLCASTSPGEYQPQHFGDGTRLSIL.